One and the same sample provided the 21 T cell receptor beta chains below, sequenced in a study of T cell responses to AZD1222 COVID-19 vaccine. Generated by immunoSEQ multiplex PCR, the TCRdb table keeps only in-frame clones and is missing some. The table includes some 120,000 clones, about nine tenths detected once. This specimen consisted of peripheral blood, obtained on day 0 of MenACWY control vaccination. These receptors were taken from an adult in good health.

The rearrangement uses TRBV9 and TRBJ2-1; 9 bases are a match to TRBD2. The trim removed 0 bases at V and 8 bases at J, leaving 6 bases unmatched. The CDR3 spans 15 residues. Germline assignment: CDR1 SGDLS and CDR2 YYNGEE. The CDR3 DNA reads as TGTGCCAGCAGCGTAGTCTTAGCGGGAGTCCATGAGCAGTTCTTC. It encodes CASSVVLAGVHEQFF.

The chain couples TRBV5-1 to TRBJ2-3; TRBD1 aligns across 8 bases. Germline V gene data show CDR1 as SGHRS and CDR2 as YFSETQ. V shed 3 bases, J shed 4 bases, and the junction held 7 bases outside the gene matches. This CDR3 is built from 15 residues. CDR3 protein: CASSSSDRVSDTQYF. The CDR3 nucleotides read TGCGCCAGCAGCTCTTCGGACAGGGTATCAGATACGCAGTATTTT. The whole variable domain, filled in from reference TRBV5-1 and TRBJ2-3, reads KAGVTQTPRYLIKTRGQQVTLSCSPISGHRSVSWYQQTPGQGLQFLFEYFSETQRNKGNFPGRFSGRQFSNSRSEMNVSTLELGDSALYLCASSSSDRVSDTQYFGPGTRLTVL.

The chain is built from TRBV28 and TRBJ1-2; weak D call: TRBD1 (5 bases). There are 13 residues in the CDR3. Trimming took off 7 bases at V and 4 bases at J, with 13 bases between the two ends. Germline values: CDR1 MDHEN, CDR2 SYDVKM. Written as DNA, the CDR3 is TGTGCCAGCACTATGGGGGGAGGCTATGGCTACACCTTC. Protein product: CASTMGGGYGYTF.

The chain carries TRBV10-2 and TRBJ1-4; D might be TRBD1 (5 bases). V was trimmed by 6 bases and J by 0 bases, leaving 14 bases between them. Germline V CDR1 and CDR2: WSHSY, SAAADI. The CDR3 runs to 16 residues. CDR3 protein: CASRVTGSATNEKLFF. CDR3 in DNA: TGCGCCAGCAGAGTCACAGGCTCCGCAACTAATGAAAAACTGTTTTTT.

V usage is TRBV19 and J usage is TRBJ2-7; D may be TRBD1 (5 bases). The CDR3 has 13 residues. Germline assignment: CDR1 LNHDA and CDR2 SQIVND (reference sequence). V was clipped by 5 bases and J by 3 bases, with 11 bases between them. CDR3 nucleotide sequence: TGTGCCAGTAGTCCTTCCACAGGCTACGAGCAGTACTTC. This codes for CASSPSTGYEQYF.

The chain has TRBV9 and TRBJ2-5, with a tentative D call TRBD2 (6 bases). The V and J ends lost 0 bases and 5 bases respectively, with 14 bases between them. Germline CDR1 reads SGDLS; CDR2 reads YYNGEE. This CDR3 has 15 residues. CDR3 nucleotide sequence: TGTGCCAGCAGCGTAGGGCCGACCAGCGGGGAGACCCAGTACTTC. It encodes CASSVGPTSGETQYF.

This clone has more than one count but fewer than ten. The rearrangement uses TRBV28 and TRBJ1-2; weak D call: TRBD1 (5 bases). Trimming took 1 base from V and 8 from J, leaving 23 bases between them. Looked up from germline, CDR1 is MDHEN and CDR2 is SYDVKM. The length of the CDR3 is 17 residues. The CDR3: CASSLLRGVKTLRGYTF. The CDR3 DNA reads as TGTGCCAGCAGTTTATTACGAGGGGTAAAGACCCTACGGGGCTACACCTTC.

The J gene is TRBJ2-2, the V gene TRBV7-3; tentatively, D is TRBD1 (6 bases). V was trimmed by 4 bases and J by 6 bases, leaving 12 bases between them. CDR3 length equals 14 residues. Germline V lookup: CDR1 SGHTA, CDR2 FQGTGA. In nucleotides, the CDR3 is TGTGCCAGCAGCTCTTACAACAGGGCCGGGGAGCTGTTTTTT. Its protein is CASSSYNRAGELFF.

V gene TRBV2 combines with J gene TRBJ1-6; D ambiguous. Trimming left V 5 bases short and J 0 bases short, with 8 bases between. This CDR3 contains 15 residues. Germline CDR1 and CDR2: SNHLY and FYNNEI. This chain's CDR3 is CASSRSSSYNSPLHF. DNA for the CDR3: TGTGCCAGCAGTAGATCGAGCTCCTATAATTCACCCCTCCACTTT.

This chain joins TRBV7-3 and TRBJ2-1; 9 bases agree with TRBD2. The V gene end was trimmed by 5 bases and the J gene end by 7 bases; junction bases not matched to a gene: 6. Germline V gives CDR1 SGHTA, CDR2 FQGTGA. CDR3 size: 14 residues. The chain's CDR3 is CASSSKGLANEQFF. CDR3 nucleotide sequence: TGTGCCAGCAGCAGTAAGGGACTAGCTAATGAGCAGTTCTTC.

V is TRBV12-3 or TRBV12-4 and J is TRBJ2-1; D is perhaps TRBD2 (5 bases). Deletions cut 1 base from V and 12 bases from J, with 10 bases between. There are 12 residues in the CDR3. DNA of the CDR3: TGTGCCAGCAGTTTAGGAGGGAAGCGGCAGTTCTTC. Translation: CASSLGGKRQFF.

The chain recombines TRBV4-1 with TRBJ2-5; 8 bases line up with TRBD2. CDR3 length: 16 amino acids. J gave up 4 bases and V 0 bases, and 7 bases lay outside the gene matches. Germline CDR1 MGHRA, CDR2 YSYEKL. This CDR3 reads CASSQDYREGSETQYF. The DNA for the CDR3 is TGCGCCAGCAGCCAAGATTACCGGGAGGGGTCAGAGACCCAGTACTTC.

The J gene is TRBJ2-7, the V gene TRBV27; 10 positions match TRBD2. CDR3 length: 15 residues. CDR1 is MNHEY, CDR2 SMNVEV, per germline (reference sequence). After removal of 0 bases from V and 2 bases from J, the junction contained 1 base not matched to a gene. In DNA, the CDR3 is TGTGCCAGCAGTTTATCAACTAGCGGGGCCTACGAGCAGTACTTC. Encoded protein: CASSLSTSGAYEQYF.

J is TRBJ2-7 and V is TRBV20-1, with D perhaps matching TRBD2 (5 bases). The CDR3 sequence is 11 residues long. CDR1 is DFQATT, CDR2 SNEGSKA, per germline (reference sequence). V gave up 3 bases and J gave up 3 bases, with 6 bases separating them. The CDR3 loop reads CSASEGYEQYF. CDR3 DNA sequence: TGCAGTGCTAGCGAGGGCTACGAGCAGTACTTC.

The gene calls are TRBV28 and TRBJ2-7; D is uncertain. Germline V gives CDR1 MDHEN, CDR2 SYDVKM. V was cut by 8 bases and J by 3 bases, with 14 bases left in between. This CDR3 spans 13 amino acids. Written as DNA, the CDR3 is TGTGCCAGCTCGACCGGATTTTTCTACGAGCAGTACTTC. Residues: CASSTGFFYEQYF.

This chain links TRBV10-1 with TRBJ1-6, with D unclear. The CDR3 loop spans 14 amino acids. Trimming removed 2 bases at V and 9 bases at J, with 11 bases between. CDR1 is WNHNN, CDR2 SYGVQD, per germline (reference sequence). The CDR3 nucleotides read TGCGCCAGCAGTGAGGGCAGTTTCTCTTCACCCCTCCACTTT. Its protein product is CASSEGSFSSPLHF.

This rearrangement joins TRBV3-1 (or the pseudogene TRBV3-2) to TRBJ1-5; D is perhaps TRBD1 (5 bases). Germline lookup yields CDR1 LGHDT and CDR2 YNNKEL (reference sequence). There are 15 residues in the CDR3. The V and J ends lost 1 base and 4 bases respectively, with 11 bases between them. Here the CDR3 DNA reads TGTGCCAGCAGCCAAGGATTGGCAGGGAATCAGCCCCAGCATTTT. It codes for CASSQGLAGNQPQHF.

This chain links TRBV7-3 with TRBJ2-3, with D possibly called TRBD1 or TRBD2 (5 bases each). Germline-derived CDR1 and CDR2 are SGHTA and FQGTGA. V was shortened by 0 bases and J by 6 bases, with 7 bases between the two germline ends. The CDR3 length is 13 residues. CDR3 sequence (DNA): TGTGCCAGCAGCTTAACGTGGGGGGATACGCAGTATTTT. Protein sequence: CASSLTWGDTQYF. Full variable domain (outside the CDR3, taken from reference TRBV7-3 and TRBJ2-3): GAGVSQTPSNKVTEKGKYVELRCDPISGHTALYWYRQSLGQGPEFLIYFQGTGAADDSGLPNDRFFAVRPEGSVSTLKIQRTERGDSAVYLCASSLTWGDTQYFGPGTRLTVL.

The gene calls are TRBV2 and TRBJ2-5; possibly TRBD2 for D (5 bases). CDR1 is SNHLY and CDR2 is FYNNEI in the germline V gene. V shed 6 bases and J shed 2 bases, with 13 bases lying between them. CDR3 length: 14 residues. The CDR3 DNA reads TGTGCCAGCAGGCCAGGACGGGATCAAGAGACCCAGTACTTC. Translation: CASRPGRDQETQYF.

The chain employs TRBV11-2 and TRBJ2-5; the D is unclear. The CDR3 extends over 14 amino acids. V was shortened by 2 bases and J by 2 bases, with 9 bases between the two germline ends. The germline V gene encodes CDR1 SGHAT and CDR2 FQNNGV. The CDR3 nucleotides read TGTGCCAGCAGCTTATGGGAAACTCAAGAGACCCAGTACTTC. As protein: CASSLWETQETQYF.

This chain joins TRBV3-1 (or the pseudogene TRBV3-2) and TRBJ2-1, with D perhaps matching TRBD2 (5 bases). V was clipped by 3 bases and J by 6 bases, with 15 bases between them. Germline-derived CDR1 and CDR2 are LGHDT and YNNKEL (reference sequence). The CDR3 contains 15 residues. CDR3 bases: TGTGCCAGCAGCCAGAATGTGGGAGTTGTCAATGAGCAGTTCTTC. It specifies CASSQNVGVVNEQFF.